The clone carrying this T cell receptor (beta chain) came up once. Its antigen is as yet unknown. RNA, once extracted, was reverse transcribed into cDNA for use as the sequencing template. TCRdb keeps only in-frame clones here, not all; method: immunoSEQ multiplex PCR. This sample has about 270,000 clones; 60% occur once, and the top ten carry 0.75% to 0.95%. This sample's treatment: oral pan-JAK inhibitor, 5-10 mg twice daily. Sorting from PBMCs produced CD4+ and CD8+ T cells. The data stem from a study of CD8+ T cells in alopecia areata. Study-wide points: Uncertain still, given a single nonresponder, is whether baseline CD8+ expansion links to response. Scalp samples also contribute reads from the resident alphabeta T cells found in normal skin.

V was trimmed by 4 bases and J by 3 bases, leaving 15 bases between them. This CDR3 has 15 amino acids. CDR1 SGHVS and CDR2 FQNEAQ come from the germline V gene. Source: CD4+ T cells sorted from blood, taken around week 53, from a patient treated with tofacitinib. V is TRBV7-8 and J is TRBJ1-1, with TRBD1 as a possible D gene (5 bases). This receptor was taken from a human donor with alopecia areata. As DNA, the CDR3 is TGTGCCAGCAGCTCCCGGGGCGGTGGGGACACTGAAGCTTTCTTT. Translating it yields CASSSRGGGDTEAFF.